This T cell receptor (beta chain) was captured by sequencing in a study of cytomegalovirus exposure and HLA in healthy donors. Clones were sequenced by immunoSEQ multiplex PCR, and TCRdb holds only the in-frame ones, with some missing. This table holds 200,000 or so clones, roughly 83% found once. The CDR3 covers 10 residues. V dropped 6 bases and J dropped 7 bases, with 6 bases sitting between them. CDR1 and CDR2 (germline): MNHNY, SVGAGI (reference sequence). This chain links TRBV6-6 with TRBJ1-2; no definite D call. Sequenced input: PBMCs. The receptor's source is a woman aged 18-30 years in good health and CMV-seronegative. Written as DNA, the CDR3 is TGTGCCAGCAGGGAAGGTGGCTACACCTTC. Residues: CASREGGYTF.